Listed below are T cell receptor beta chains from one sample, sequenced in a study of blood T cell repertoires in COVID-19. Repertoires were generated with immunoSEQ multiplex PCR, while TCRdb's copy carries only in-frame clones and drops some. This sample yields 98,000 or so clones, of which about nine tenths are seen a single time; approximately 5.4% belongs to the top ten. Input material: peripheral blood. The receptors come from a man aged 60-69 years with COVID-19, enrolled during active disease. Both conserved end residues are part of each CDR3. The order of the fields is J gene, clone size, V gene, D gene, CDR3 DNA, CDR3 protein. D genes are given only for firm matches. Rows may omit the clone size; those that give it use once, few, many or a size class.

TRBJ2-1 | once | TRBV13 | NA | TGTGCCAGCAGCTTAGAGCGTCACAATGAGCAGTTCTTC | CASSLERHNEQFF
TRBJ1-2 | many | TRBV19 | TRBD1 | TGTGCCAGTAGTATATGGGGGACAGGGGTCTCCTACACCTTC | CASSIWGTGVSYTF
TRBJ2-7 | once | TRBV10-3 | TRBD1 | TGTGCCACTGGACAGGATTCCTACGAGCAGTACTTC | CATGQDSYEQYF
TRBJ1-4 | NA | TRBV5-1 | NA | TGCGCCAGCAGCTTGGGGGGCAGTACAACTAATGAAAAACTGTTTTTT | CASSLGGSTTNEKLFF
TRBJ1-3 | NA | TRBV3-1/TRBV3-2 | TRBD1 | TGTGCCAGCAGCCAAGTTGGACAGGGACACACTGGAAACACCATATATTTT | CASSQVGQGHTGNTIYF
TRBJ1-1 | NA | TRBV5-1 | TRBD1 | TGCGCCAGCAGTTTGCGTACAGGGGGCGCGGACACTGAAGCTTTCTTT | CASSLRTGGADTEAFF
TRBJ2-7 | NA | TRBV27 | NA | TGTGCCAGCAGGACGGGCGGGGGCACCTACGAGCAGTACTTC | CASRTGGGTYEQYF
TRBJ1-2 | NA | TRBV9 | TRBD1 | TGTGCCAGCAGGAGGGAAAACAGGGGATCTCATGGCTACACCTTC | CASRRENRGSHGYTF
TRBJ1-2 | NA | TRBV19 | NA | TGTGCCAGTAGTATCGCCCGGGTGGATGGCTACACCTTC | CASSIARVDGYTF
TRBJ1-2 | NA | TRBV4-3 | NA | TGCGCCAGCAGCCAAGCAGGCCAGTCTCTCAACTATGGCTACACCTTC | CASSQAGQSLNYGYTF
TRBJ2-7 | NA | TRBV6-5 | NA | TGTGCCAGCACGGGAACACCGGGCTACGAGCAGTACTTC | CASTGTPGYEQYF
TRBJ2-3 | NA | TRBV6-4 | TRBD2 | TGTGCCAGCAGTGACGAGGCTAGCGGGACAGATACGCAGTATTTT | CASSDEASGTDTQYF
TRBJ2-7 | NA | TRBV15 | NA | TGTGCCACCACGACGGAGACAGGAAGCTCCTACGAGCAGTACTTC | CATTTETGSSYEQYF
TRBJ1-6 | once | TRBV5-1 | TRBD1 | TGCGCCAGCAGCTCCACAGGGGACAGCTCCTATAATTCACCCCTCCACTTT | CASSSTGDSSYNSPLHF
TRBJ1-1 | NA | TRBV2 | NA | TGTGCCAGCGCTAGGTCAGGGGTCGGAGAAGCTTTCTTT | CASARSGVGEAFF
TRBJ1-1 | NA | TRBV3-1/TRBV3-2 | TRBD1 | TGTGCCAGCAGCCAGGAGACAGGGAAGGTTGAAGCTTTCTTT | CASSQETGKVEAFF
TRBJ2-6 | NA | TRBV4-2 | TRBD1 | TGTGCCAGCAGCCAGGGTGGACAGGGGGCGGCGGGGGCCAACGTCCTGACTTTC | CASSQGGQGAAGANVLTF
TRBJ1-1 | NA | TRBV5-1 | NA | TGCGCCAGCAGCTTGGCCCGGGGGTGGGGCACTGAAGCTTTCTTT | CASSLARGWGTEAFF
TRBJ1-5 | once | TRBV28 | NA | TGTGCCAGCAAATATGGAGGGCATCAGCCCCAGCATTTT | CASKYGGHQPQHF
TRBJ1-2 | NA | TRBV7-3 | NA | TGTGCCAGCAGCTTAAACCCAGCAGGGGATGGCTACACCTTC | CASSLNPAGDGYTF
TRBJ2-3 | NA | TRBV6-1 | TRBD2 | TGTGCCAGCAGTGAAGCAAAAGCGGGAGCCACAGATACGCAGTATTTT | CASSEAKAGATDTQYF
TRBJ1-5 | NA | TRBV10-3 | NA | TGTGCCATCAGTGAGGTAAATCAGCCCCAGCATTTT | CAISEVNQPQHF
TRBJ1-1 | NA | TRBV6-5 | TRBD1 | TGTGCCAGCAGTCCCACAGGGGGAGAGGCGACTGAAGCTTTCTTT | CASSPTGGEATEAFF
TRBJ2-2 | NA | TRBV3-1/TRBV3-2 | TRBD2 | TGTGCCAGCAGCCTTCGCCGGGGACTAGCGGGAAAATTAAGAACCGGGGAGCTGTTTTTT | CASSLRRGLAGKLRTGELFF
TRBJ2-3 | NA | TRBV4-1 | TRBD2 | TGCGCCAGCAGCCGAGGACTAGCGGGAGAAAGGACAGATACGCAGTATTTT | CASSRGLAGERTDTQYF
TRBJ1-1 | NA | TRBV11-3 | TRBD1 | TGTGCCAGCAGCCCCTGGGACAGGGAGAACACTGAAGCTTTCTTT | CASSPWDRENTEAFF
TRBJ1-2 | NA | TRBV10-3 | NA | TGTGCCATCTTAGATTCGTATGGCTACACCTTC | CAILDSYGYTF
TRBJ1-3 | once | TRBV5-1 | NA | TGCGCCAGCAGCTTGGAGGGGACTGGAAACACCATATATTTT | CASSLEGTGNTIYF
TRBJ2-5 | NA | TRBV5-6 | NA | TGTGCCAGCAGCTTGTCAGGCAACGAAGAGACCCAGTACTTC | CASSLSGNEETQYF
TRBJ2-3 | NA | TRBV2 | TRBD2 | TGTGCCAGCAGTGAGAGCGGGAGGGCAGATACGCAGTATTTT | CASSESGRADTQYF
TRBJ2-7 | NA | TRBV6-5 | TRBD1 | TGTGCCAGCAGTCCCGGACAGGCCCTCGAGCAGTACTTC | CASSPGQALEQYF
TRBJ2-7 | NA | TRBV11-2 | TRBD1 | TGTGCCAGCAGGACGACAGGGGGGCCCTACGAGCAGTACTTC | CASRTTGGPYEQYF
TRBJ1-2 | NA | TRBV5-6 | TRBD1 | TGTGCCAGCAGCTCACCGGGACAGGGAGCGTGGGGCTACACCTTC | CASSSPGQGAWGYTF
TRBJ2-7 | NA | TRBV19 | TRBD1 | TGTGCCAGTAGTCCGACAGGGGTCCCCTCCGAGCAGTACTTC | CASSPTGVPSEQYF
TRBJ2-2 | NA | TRBV7-3 | TRBD2 | TGTGCCAGCAGCTTGGGACTAGCGGGAGTAACCGGGGAGCTGTTTTTT | CASSLGLAGVTGELFF
TRBJ1-2 | NA | TRBV19 | TRBD1 | TGTGCCAGTAGTTCCCATCCGGGACAGGGGAGCTATGGCTACACCTTC | CASSSHPGQGSYGYTF
TRBJ1-4 | NA | TRBV18 | NA | TGTGCCAGCTCAAGCCGGGACTCTGATAGGGAAAAACTGTTTTTT | CASSSRDSDREKLFF